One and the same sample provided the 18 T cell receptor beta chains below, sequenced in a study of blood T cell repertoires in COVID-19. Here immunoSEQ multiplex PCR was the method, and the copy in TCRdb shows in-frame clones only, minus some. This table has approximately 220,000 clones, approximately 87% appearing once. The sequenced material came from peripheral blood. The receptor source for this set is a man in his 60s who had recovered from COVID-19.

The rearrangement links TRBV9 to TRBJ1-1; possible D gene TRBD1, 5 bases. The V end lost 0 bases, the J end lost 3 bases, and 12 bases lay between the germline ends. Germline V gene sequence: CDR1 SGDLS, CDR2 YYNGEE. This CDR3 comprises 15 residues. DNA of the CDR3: TGTGCCAGCAGCGTAGTGCAGGGAAGGGACACTGAAGCTTTCTTT. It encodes CASSVVQGRDTEAFF.

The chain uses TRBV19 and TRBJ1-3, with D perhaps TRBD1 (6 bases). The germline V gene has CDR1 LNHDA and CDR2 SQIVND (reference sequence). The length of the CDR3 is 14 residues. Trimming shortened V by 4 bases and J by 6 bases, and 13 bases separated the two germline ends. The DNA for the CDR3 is TGTGCCAGTAGTAACCTACAGGGATTAAACACCATATATTTT. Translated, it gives CASSNLQGLNTIYF.

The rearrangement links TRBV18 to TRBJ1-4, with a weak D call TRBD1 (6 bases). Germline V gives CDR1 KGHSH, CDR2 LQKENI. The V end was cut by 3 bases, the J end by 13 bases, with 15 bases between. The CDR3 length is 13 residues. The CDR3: CASSPNRDTSLFF. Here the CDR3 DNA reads TGTGCCAGCTCACCCAACCGGGACACCTCACTGTTTTTT.

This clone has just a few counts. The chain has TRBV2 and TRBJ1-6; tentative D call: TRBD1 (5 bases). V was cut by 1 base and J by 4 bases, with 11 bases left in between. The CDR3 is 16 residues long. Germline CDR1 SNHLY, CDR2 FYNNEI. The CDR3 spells CASSEGGGLYNSPLHF. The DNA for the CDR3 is TGTGCCAGCAGTGAAGGGGGGGGACTATATAATTCACCCCTCCACTTT.

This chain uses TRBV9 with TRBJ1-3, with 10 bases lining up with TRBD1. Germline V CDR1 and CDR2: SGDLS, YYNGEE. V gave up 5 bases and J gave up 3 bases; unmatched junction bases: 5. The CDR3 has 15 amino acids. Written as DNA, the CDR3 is TGTGCCAGCAGGACAGGGGGCCTTCGTGGAAACACCATATATTTT. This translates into CASRTGGLRGNTIYF.

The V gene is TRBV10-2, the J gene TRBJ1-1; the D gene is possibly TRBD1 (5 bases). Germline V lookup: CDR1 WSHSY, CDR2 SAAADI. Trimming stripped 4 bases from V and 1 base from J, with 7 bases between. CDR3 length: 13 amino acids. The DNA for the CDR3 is TGCGCCAGCAGTGCCGACAGGAACACTGAAGCTTTCTTT. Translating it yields CASSADRNTEAFF.

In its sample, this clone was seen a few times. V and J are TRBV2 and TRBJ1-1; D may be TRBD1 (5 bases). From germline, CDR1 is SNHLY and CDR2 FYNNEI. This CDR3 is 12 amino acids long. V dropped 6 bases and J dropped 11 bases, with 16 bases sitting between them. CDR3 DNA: TGTGCCAGCAGCGCCGGGGGACCGGAGGCTTTCTTT. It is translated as CASSAGGPEAFF.

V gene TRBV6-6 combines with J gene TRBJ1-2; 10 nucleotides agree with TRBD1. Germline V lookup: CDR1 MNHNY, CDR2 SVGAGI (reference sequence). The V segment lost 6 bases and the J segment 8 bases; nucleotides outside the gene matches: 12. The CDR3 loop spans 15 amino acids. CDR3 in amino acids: CASSPVTGTGEGYTF. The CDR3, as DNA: TGTGCCAGCAGCCCGGTCACCGGGACAGGGGAAGGCTACACCTTC.

CDR3 loop: CASSPREDSYNEQFF. The CDR3, as DNA: TGTGCCAGCTCACCACGGGAGGACTCCTACAATGAGCAGTTCTTC. V and J are TRBV18 and TRBJ2-1; a weak D match, TRBD2 (6 bases). CDR1 is KGHSH and CDR2 is LQKENI in the germline V gene. The V and J ends lost 1 base and 0 bases respectively, with 7 bases between them. CDR3 size: 15 residues.

The CDR3 DNA sequence: TGTGCCAGCAGCTGGCTCAGGGCGAACACTGAAGCTTTCTTT. The encoded protein is CASSWLRANTEAFF. This chain uses TRBV11-1 with TRBJ1-1; D is possibly TRBD1 (5 bases). The CDR3 extends over 14 amino acids. Trimming shortened V by 4 bases and J by 1 base, and 10 bases separated the two germline ends. The germline gives CDR1 SGHAT, CDR2 FQDESV (reference sequence).

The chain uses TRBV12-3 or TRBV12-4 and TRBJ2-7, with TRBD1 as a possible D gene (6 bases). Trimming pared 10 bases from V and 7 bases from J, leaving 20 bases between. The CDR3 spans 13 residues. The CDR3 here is CATERQGKGEQYF. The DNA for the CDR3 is TGTGCCACGGAGCGGCAGGGGAAGGGGGAGCAGTACTTC.

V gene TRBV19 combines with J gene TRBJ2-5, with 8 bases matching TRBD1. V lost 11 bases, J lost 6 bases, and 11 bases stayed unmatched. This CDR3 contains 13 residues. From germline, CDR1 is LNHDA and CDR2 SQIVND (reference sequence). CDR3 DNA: TGTGCCTCCCAACCGACAGGGGAAAAGACCCAGTACTTC. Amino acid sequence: CASQPTGEKTQYF.

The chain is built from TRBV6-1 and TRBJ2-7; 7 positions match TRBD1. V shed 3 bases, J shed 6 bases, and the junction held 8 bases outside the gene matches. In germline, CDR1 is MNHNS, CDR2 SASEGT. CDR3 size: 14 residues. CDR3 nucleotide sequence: TGTGCCAGCAGTGAGACGCTGCCAGGGGGCGAGCAGTACTTC. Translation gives CASSETLPGGEQYF.

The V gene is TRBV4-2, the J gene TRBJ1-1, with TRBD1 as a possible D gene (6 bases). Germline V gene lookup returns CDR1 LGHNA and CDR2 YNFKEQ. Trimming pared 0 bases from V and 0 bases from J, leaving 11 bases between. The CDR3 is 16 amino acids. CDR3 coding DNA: TGTGCCAGCAGCCAAGATCCCGGACAGCTGAACACTGAAGCTTTCTTT. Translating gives CASSQDPGQLNTEAFF.

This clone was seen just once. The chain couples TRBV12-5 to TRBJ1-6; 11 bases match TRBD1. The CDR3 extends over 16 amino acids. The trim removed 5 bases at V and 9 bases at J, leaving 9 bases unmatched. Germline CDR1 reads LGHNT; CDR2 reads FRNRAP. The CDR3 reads CASGPDAGTGGSPLHF. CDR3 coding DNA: TGTGCTAGTGGTCCCGACGCCGGGACAGGGGGTTCACCCCTCCACTTT.

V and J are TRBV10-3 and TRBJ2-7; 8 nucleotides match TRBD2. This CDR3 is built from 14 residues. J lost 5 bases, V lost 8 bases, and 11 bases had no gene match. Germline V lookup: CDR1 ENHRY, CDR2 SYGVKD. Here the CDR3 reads CAIGTSEAGHEQYF. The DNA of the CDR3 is TGTGCCATCGGGACTAGTGAAGCAGGCCACGAGCAGTACTTC.

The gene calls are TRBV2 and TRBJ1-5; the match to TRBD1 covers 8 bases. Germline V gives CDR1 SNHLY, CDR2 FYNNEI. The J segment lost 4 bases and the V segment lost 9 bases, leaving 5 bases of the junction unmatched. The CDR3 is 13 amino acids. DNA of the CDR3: TGTGCCAGTGACAGGGGTAAGAATCAGCCCCAGCATTTT. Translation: CASDRGKNQPQHF.

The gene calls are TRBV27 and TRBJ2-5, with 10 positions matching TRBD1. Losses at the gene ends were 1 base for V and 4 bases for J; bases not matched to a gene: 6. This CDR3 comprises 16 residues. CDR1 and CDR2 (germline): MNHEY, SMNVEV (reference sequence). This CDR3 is CASSLYSGTGVETQYF. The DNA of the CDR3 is TGTGCCAGCAGTTTATATTCCGGGACAGGGGTAGAGACCCAGTACTTC.